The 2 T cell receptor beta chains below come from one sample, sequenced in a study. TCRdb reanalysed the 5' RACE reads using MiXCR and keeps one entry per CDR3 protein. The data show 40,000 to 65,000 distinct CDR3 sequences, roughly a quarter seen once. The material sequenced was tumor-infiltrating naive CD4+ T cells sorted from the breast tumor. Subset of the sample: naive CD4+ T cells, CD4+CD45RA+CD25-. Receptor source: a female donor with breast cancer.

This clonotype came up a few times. This chain's CDR3 is CASSPRLAGGSQETQYF. The DNA of the CDR3 is TGTGCCAGCAGCCCGCGACTAGCGGGGGGTTCACAAGAGACCCAGTACTTC. This sequence joins TRBV11-1 and TRBJ2-5, with 13 bases identical to TRBD2. From germline, CDR1 is SGHAT and CDR2 FQDESV (reference sequence). The ends lost 5 bases at V and 2 bases at J; junction bases unmatched: 8. CDR3 length: 17 amino acids.

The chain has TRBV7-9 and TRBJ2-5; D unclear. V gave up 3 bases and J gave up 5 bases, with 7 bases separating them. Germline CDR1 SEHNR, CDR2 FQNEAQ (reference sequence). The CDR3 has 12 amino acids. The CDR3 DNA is TGTGCCAGCAGCTTCGTAGTGGAGACCCAGTACTTC. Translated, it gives CASSFVVETQYF.